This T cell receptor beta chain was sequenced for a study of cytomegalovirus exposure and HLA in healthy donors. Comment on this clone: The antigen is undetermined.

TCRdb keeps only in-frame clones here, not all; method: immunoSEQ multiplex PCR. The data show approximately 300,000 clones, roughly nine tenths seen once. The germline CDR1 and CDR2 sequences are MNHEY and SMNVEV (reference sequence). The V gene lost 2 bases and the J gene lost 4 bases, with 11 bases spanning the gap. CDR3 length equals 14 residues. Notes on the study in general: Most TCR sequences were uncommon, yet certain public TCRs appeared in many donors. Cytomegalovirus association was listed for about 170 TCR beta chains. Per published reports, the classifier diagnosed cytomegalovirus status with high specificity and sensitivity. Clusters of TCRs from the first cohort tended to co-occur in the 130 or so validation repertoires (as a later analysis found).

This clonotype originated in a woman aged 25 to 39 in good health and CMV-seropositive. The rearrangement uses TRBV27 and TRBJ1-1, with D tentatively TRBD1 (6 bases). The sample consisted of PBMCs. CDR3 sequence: CASSLGGPVTEAFF. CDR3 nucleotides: TGTGCCAGCAGTTTAGGGGGGCCAGTCACTGAAGCTTTCTTT.